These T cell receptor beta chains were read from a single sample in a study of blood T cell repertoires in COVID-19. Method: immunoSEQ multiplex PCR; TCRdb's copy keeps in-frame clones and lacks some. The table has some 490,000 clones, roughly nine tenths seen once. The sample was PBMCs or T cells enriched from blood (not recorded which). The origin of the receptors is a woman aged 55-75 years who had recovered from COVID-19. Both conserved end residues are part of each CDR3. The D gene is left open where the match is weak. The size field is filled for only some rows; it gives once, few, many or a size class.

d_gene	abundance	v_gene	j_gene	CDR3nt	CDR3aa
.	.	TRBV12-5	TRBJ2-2	TGTGCTAGTGCCTCGGCGGGGGCCGGCGGGGAGCTGTTTTTT	CASASAGAGGELFF
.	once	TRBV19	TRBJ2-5	TGTGCCAGTAGTATAGGTCGGCAGGTGGATCAGTACTTC	CASSIGRQVDQYF
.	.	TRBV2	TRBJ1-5	TGTGCCAGCAGTGAATTAAGTGGAGGCAGGCCGAGACCCCAGCATTTT	CASSELSGGRPRPQHF
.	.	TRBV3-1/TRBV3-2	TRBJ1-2	TGTGCCAGCAGCCAAGATAGGGGCTCCGCTGGCTACACCTTC	CASSQDRGSAGYTF
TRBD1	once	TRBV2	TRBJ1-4	TGTGCCAGCAGTGGGGACAGGGTCATCTCATGGGGAAAACTGTTTTTT	CASSGDRVISWGKLFF
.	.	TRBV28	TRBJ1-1	TGTGCCACAACAAGGGGGGGCCTTGAAGCTTTCTTT	CATTRGGLEAFF
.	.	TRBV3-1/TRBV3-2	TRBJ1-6	TGTGCCAGCAGCCAAGCAGTTAATTCACCCCTCCACTTT	CASSQAVNSPLHF
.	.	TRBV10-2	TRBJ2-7	TGCGCCAGCAGTGACCTCTCACTAGGCTACGAGCAGTACTTC	CASSDLSLGYEQYF
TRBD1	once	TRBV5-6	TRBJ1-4	TGTGCCAGCAGCTTCCGACAGGGCCTTGCAACTAATGAAAAACTGTTTTTT	CASSFRQGLATNEKLFF
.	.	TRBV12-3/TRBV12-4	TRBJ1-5	TGTGCCAGCAGCCCGGGTCCTAATCAGCCCCAGCATTTT	CASSPGPNQPQHF
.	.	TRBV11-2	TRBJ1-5	TGTGCCAGCAGCTTCGGACAGAGCAATCAGCCCCAGCATTTT	CASSFGQSNQPQHF
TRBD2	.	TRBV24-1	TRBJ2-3	TGTGCCACCAGTGATTTGGGTAGAGCGGGGAGATCAGATACGCAGTATTTT	CATSDLGRAGRSDTQYF
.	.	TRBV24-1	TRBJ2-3	TGTGCCACCAGTGAGTACAGGGTGGCAGATACGCAGTATTTT	CATSEYRVADTQYF
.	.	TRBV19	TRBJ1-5	TGTGCCAGTAGTATCAACGTCGGGGGGGGCAATCAGCCCCAGCATTTT	CASSINVGGGNQPQHF
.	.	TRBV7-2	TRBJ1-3	TGTGCCAGCAGCTTAGGAGGCTCTGGAAACACCATATATTTT	CASSLGGSGNTIYF
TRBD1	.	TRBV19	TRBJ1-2	TGTGCCTCCAAGGGCAACAGGGGTCCTAACTTAGCCTTC	CASKGNRGPNLAF